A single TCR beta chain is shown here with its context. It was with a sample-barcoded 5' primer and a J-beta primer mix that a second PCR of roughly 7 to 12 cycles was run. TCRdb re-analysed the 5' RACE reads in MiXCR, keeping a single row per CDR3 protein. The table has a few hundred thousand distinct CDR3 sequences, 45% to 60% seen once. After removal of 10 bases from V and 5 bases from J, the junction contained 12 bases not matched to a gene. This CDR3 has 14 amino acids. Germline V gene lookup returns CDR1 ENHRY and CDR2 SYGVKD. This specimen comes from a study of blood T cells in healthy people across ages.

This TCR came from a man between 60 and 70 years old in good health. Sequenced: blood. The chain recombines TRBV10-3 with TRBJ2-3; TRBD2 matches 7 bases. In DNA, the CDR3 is TGTGCCACGCATGGTGGGAGGGCCGGAGATACGCAGTATTTT. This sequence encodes CATHGGRAGDTQYF.